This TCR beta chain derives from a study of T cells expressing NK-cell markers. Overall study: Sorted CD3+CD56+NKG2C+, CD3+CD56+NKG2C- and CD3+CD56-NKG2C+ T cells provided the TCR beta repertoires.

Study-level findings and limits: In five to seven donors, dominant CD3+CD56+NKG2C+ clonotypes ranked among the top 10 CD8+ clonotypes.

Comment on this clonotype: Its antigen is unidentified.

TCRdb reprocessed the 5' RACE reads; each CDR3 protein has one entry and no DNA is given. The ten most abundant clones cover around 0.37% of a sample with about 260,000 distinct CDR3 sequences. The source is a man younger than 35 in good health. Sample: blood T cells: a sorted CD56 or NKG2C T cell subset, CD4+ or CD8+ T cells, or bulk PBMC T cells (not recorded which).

CDR3 region: CASSPRQGGTDTQYF. V and J are TRBV5-6 and TRBJ2-3; TCRdb calls TRBD1, which cannot be checked without DNA. The CDR3 contains 15 residues. Germline CDR1 reads SGHDT; CDR2 reads YYEEEE.